The sequence of this T cell receptor beta chain was determined in a study of OX40 agonist ivuxolimab in advanced cancers. Study background: Ivuxolimab is a fully human IgG2 antibody that activates OX40 (CD134). Regarding the study as a whole: Normalized T-cell clonal expansion was also low in a subset of nonresponders. Expanded clones were, on average, more numerous in CD8+ T cells than in CD4+. No determination was made of the antigen specificity of the expanded peripheral T cells.

This table comes from immunoSEQ multiplex PCR, and its TCRdb copy is limited to in-frame clones, with some not included. The sample comprises some 19,000 clones, about 90% of which are singletons, and approximately 32% rests with the top ten. On this clone: Its antigen is still unknown.

Germline loops: CDR1 SGHTA, CDR2 FQGTGA. The CDR3 is made up of 13 amino acids. The ends were cut back, 5 bases at V and 6 bases at J, with 14 bases in the middle. The receptor was isolated from an adult with an advanced solid tumor such as melanoma, head and neck, liver or kidney cancer. The rearrangement joins TRBV7-3 to TRBJ2-7, with D maybe TRBD2 (5 bases). The sequenced sample was CD4+ or CD8+ T cells sorted from blood, obtained in a trial of the OX40 agonist ivuxolimab. The CDR3 DNA reads TGTGCCAGCAGCCCGGGTGCGGGCCGCGAGCAGTACTTC. The encoded protein is CASSPGAGREQYF.